This T cell receptor beta chain comes out of a study of CD4 and CD8 cells across lung adenocarcinoma regions. Donors had localized lung adenocarcinoma, a non-small cell lung cancer. TCRdb ran MiXCR on the PCR reads and lists one entry per CDR3 protein. The sample holds about 20,000 distinct CDR3 sequences, roughly half seen once. The V and J ends lost 4 bases and 1 base respectively, with 10 bases between them. Germline V gives CDR1 SGHDN, CDR2 FVKESK. This CDR3 region has 15 residues. The sequence was obtained from a female donor with lung adenocarcinoma. The CD4 and CD8 labels of this study may be unreliable. The V gene is TRBV14, the J gene TRBJ2-2; tentative D call: TRBD2 (6 bases). The material sequenced was CD8+ T cells from the center of a lung tumor. The CDR3: CASSRRGLNTGELFF. The CDR3, as DNA: TGTGCCAGCAGCCGGAGGGGCCTGAACACCGGGGAGCTGTTTTTT.